The 27 T cell receptor beta chains reported below all come from one sample, sequenced in a study of T-cell reconstitution after alpha-beta-depleted transplantation in children. The TCRbeta library was prepared with unique molecular identifiers. Each CDR3 protein gets one entry after TCRdb re-called the PCR reads with MiXCR. The sample has about a million distinct CDR3 sequences, roughly 31% seen once. The sequenced sample was PBMCs, mostly from graft donor cells, obtained 360 days after TCRalphabeta/CD19-depleted stem cell transplant. The receptors were sampled from a boy under three years old who had a stem cell transplant for SCID, so the T cells may come from the graft donor.

The V call is TRBV29-1, the J call TRBJ2-3; D unclear. The CDR3 is made up of 14 amino acids. CDR1 and CDR2 from the germline V gene are SQVTM and ANQGSEA. Trimming removed 0 bases from V and 4 bases from J, with 11 bases in between. The CDR3: CSVEDKGDPDTQYF. The CDR3, as DNA: TGCAGCGTTGAAGATAAGGGCGATCCAGATACGCAGTATTTT.

The chain links TRBV12-3 or TRBV12-4 to TRBJ1-1, with D maybe TRBD1 (5 bases). Trimming took off 7 bases at V and 1 base at J, with 10 bases between the two ends. The CDR3 covers 13 residues. CDR3 protein: CASTHTGNTEAFF. The CDR3 DNA follows: TGTGCCAGCACCCACACAGGGAACACTGAAGCTTTCTTT.

This clonotype was seen at least ten times. The V gene is TRBV7-9, the J gene TRBJ2-1; D not certain. The CDR3 sequence is 15 residues long. CDR1 and CDR2 (germline): SEHNR, FQNEAQ (reference sequence). V gave up 6 bases and J gave up 0 bases, with 12 bases separating them. The CDR3 region has the DNA TGTGCCAGCAGTTCCGGCACCAGCTCCTACAATGAGCAGTTCTTC. This gives the protein CASSSGTSSYNEQFF. Supplemented by reference TRBV7-9 and TRBJ2-1, the full variable domain reads DTGVSQNPRHKITKRGQNVTFRCDPISEHNRLYWYRQTLGQGPEFLTYFQNEAQLEKSRLLSDRFSAERPKGSFSTLEIQRTEQGDSAMYLCASSSGTSSYNEQFFGPGTRLTVL.

This clonotype was seen a handful of times. The CDR3 bases are TGTGCCAGCAGTTTCGGACAGGGAAATGGCTACACCTTC. Translation gives CASSFGQGNGYTF. This chain uses TRBV12-3 or TRBV12-4 with TRBJ1-2; 8 nucleotides agree with TRBD1. The CDR3 contains 13 residues. With V trimmed by 3 bases and J by 6 bases, 3 bases remained unmatched.

This clonotype was recorded a few times. The rearrangement uses TRBV18 and TRBJ1-2; D uncertain. Germline assignment: CDR1 KGHSH and CDR2 LQKENI. The CDR3 length is 11 residues. The germline V and J ends were trimmed by 6 bases and 5 bases, with 7 bases remaining between them. The CDR3: CASSFEYGYTF. DNA of the CDR3: TGTGCCAGCTCCTTTGAGTATGGCTACACCTTC.

This clonotype has a handful of counts. The J gene is TRBJ2-7, the V gene TRBV15, with D possibly TRBD1 on 5 matching bases. The CDR3 is 13 residues long. Looked up from germline, CDR1 is LNHNV and CDR2 is YYDKDF (reference sequence). Trimming cost V 6 bases and J 0 bases, with 9 bases left between them. The CDR3 DNA follows: TGTGCCACCAGTACAGGTAGCTCCTACGAGCAGTACTTC. Translating it yields CATSTGSSYEQYF.

This chain joins TRBV28 and TRBJ1-2; 7 nucleotides agree with TRBD1. Germline V gene lookup returns CDR1 MDHEN and CDR2 SYDVKM. The CDR3 contains 14 residues. The ends lost 5 bases at V and 4 bases at J; junction bases unmatched: 7. CDR3 sequence: CASSGQAAGYGYTF. DNA of the CDR3: TGTGCCAGCAGTGGACAGGCGGCAGGCTATGGCTACACCTTC.

In the case of this clonotype: A read error may account for a junction end that differs from germline. This chain connects TRBV2 to TRBJ2-1; 8 nucleotides line up with TRBD2. Germline V CDR1 and CDR2: SNHLY, FYNNEI. The CDR3 sequence is 18 residues long. In DNA form, the CDR3 reads TGTGCCAGCAGTGACTATTTAGCGGGGAGCTCGAACTACAGTGAGCAGTTCTTC. This gives the protein CASSDYLAGSSNYSEQFF.

V is TRBV5-1 and J is TRBJ1-2; a weak D match, TRBD1 (5 bases). CDR1 is SGHRS and CDR2 is YFSETQ in the germline V gene. The length of the CDR3 is 14 residues. V dropped 0 bases and J dropped 4 bases, with 10 bases sitting between them. CDR3 sequence: CASSLDGGGYGYTF. CDR3 nucleotides: TGCGCCAGCAGCTTGGACGGGGGAGGCTATGGCTACACCTTC.

DNA of the CDR3: TGTGCCACCAGCGGGCGGACAGGAGGAGAGACCCAGTACTTC. Translating gives CATSGRTGGETQYF. This sequence joins TRBV15 and TRBJ2-5; 7 bases agree with TRBD1. V shed 5 bases, J shed 4 bases, and the junction held 7 bases outside the gene matches. The CDR3 has 14 residues. The germline V gene has CDR1 LNHNV and CDR2 YYDKDF (reference sequence).

The chain combines TRBV13 with TRBJ1-1; TRBD1 aligns across 12 bases. The CDR3 has 16 residues. Germline trimming cut 3 bases from V and 3 bases from J; bases unmatched to any gene: 5. CDR1 is PRHDT and CDR2 is FYEKMQ in the germline V gene (reference sequence). In DNA form, the CDR3 reads TGTGCCAGCAGCTTTGGGACAGGGGGCTTCGACACTGAAGCTTTCTTT. It specifies CASSFGTGGFDTEAFF.

This chain connects TRBV10-2 to TRBJ2-1; the match to TRBD2 covers 9 bases. The CDR3 has 15 residues. Germline V gene lookup returns CDR1 WSHSY and CDR2 SAAADI. The trim removed 3 bases at V and 6 bases at J, leaving 6 bases unmatched. CDR3: CASSDWASGANEQFF. Here the CDR3 DNA reads TGCGCCAGCAGTGATTGGGCTAGCGGGGCCAATGAGCAGTTCTTC.

The rearrangement links TRBV4-1 to TRBJ2-7; the D is unclear. The V end lost 2 bases, the J end lost 3 bases, and 14 bases lay between the germline ends. The CDR3 sequence is 15 residues long. Per the germline V gene, CDR1 is MGHRA and CDR2 is YSYEKL. CDR3 sequence: CASSQRALSGYEQYF. CDR3 DNA: TGCGCCAGCAGCCAAAGGGCGCTCTCCGGCTACGAGCAGTACTTC.

This clonotype is a singleton in its sample. This chain uses TRBV6-5 with TRBJ2-5, with D unresolved. V was cut by 4 bases and J by 4 bases, with 13 bases left in between. There are 14 residues in the CDR3. CDR1 and CDR2 from the germline V gene are MNHEY and SVGAGI. CDR3 residues: CASSFHRVLETQYF. CDR3 nucleotides: TGTGCCAGCAGTTTCCACCGGGTTTTAGAGACCCAGTACTTC.

This clonotype was recorded a few times. As DNA, the CDR3 is TGCAGCGTAATGGACAGGGGAGGCATAAAATCTGGAAACACCATATATTTT. Protein sequence: CSVMDRGGIKSGNTIYF. The chain links TRBV29-1 to TRBJ1-3; 9 bases map to TRBD1. The length of the CDR3 is 17 residues. Unmatched junction bases numbered 13, after V lost 6 bases and J lost 1 base. Per germline, CDR1 SQVTM and CDR2 ANQGSEA.

This clonotype came up a few times. The rearrangement joins TRBV7-2 to TRBJ2-7, with D tentatively TRBD1 (5 bases). Germline-derived CDR1 and CDR2 are SGHTA and FQGNSA. V shed 1 base and J shed 5 bases, with 12 bases lying between them. The CDR3 runs 14 residues. This CDR3 reads CASSLGAGWDEQYF. The CDR3 bases are TGTGCCAGCAGCTTAGGGGCAGGGTGGGACGAGCAGTACTTC.

This clonotype was counted a few times. The chain has TRBV4-3 and TRBJ2-5; TRBD1 might be the D (6 bases). Germline V gene data show CDR1 as LGHNA and CDR2 as YSLEER. This CDR3 contains 14 residues. The ends were cut back, 5 bases at V and 2 bases at J, with 12 bases in the middle. CDR3 nucleotide sequence: TGCGCCAGCAGCGTCTTGGACAGACAAGAGACCCAGTACTTC. Translating it yields CASSVLDRQETQYF.

A few counts support this clonotype. The chain is built from TRBV12-3 or TRBV12-4 and TRBJ2-7, with D perhaps assigned TRBD1 or TRBD2 (6 bases each). Trimming stripped 6 bases from V and 5 bases from J, with 14 bases between. This CDR3 comprises 13 residues. The CDR3 DNA sequence: TGTGCCAGCAGCCGGGGGCGAAGGGACGAGCAGTACTTC. This sequence encodes CASSRGRRDEQYF.

This clonotype was counted between two and nine times. The chain uses TRBV7-2 and TRBJ2-2; D is unclear. The V gene's germline CDR1 is SGHTA and CDR2 FQGNSA. This CDR3 has 15 amino acids. V gave up 5 bases and J gave up 5 bases, with 15 bases separating them. The DNA for the CDR3 is TGTGCCAGCAGCACCCGCAATCACGGGACCGGGGAGCTGTTTTTT. Its translation: CASSTRNHGTGELFF.

This chain joins TRBV7-9 and TRBJ2-7; 9 nucleotides line up with TRBD1. Germline lookup yields CDR1 SEHNR and CDR2 FQNEAQ (reference sequence). The CDR3 runs 17 residues. V was clipped by 3 bases and J by 7 bases; unmatched bases: 16. CDR3 nucleotide sequence: TGTGCCAGCAGCTTCAGTGATCTCCGGGACAGGGTCGGGGAGCAGTACTTC. It is translated as CASSFSDLRDRVGEQYF.

This chain uses TRBV12-3 or TRBV12-4 with TRBJ2-2; D is unclear. CDR3 length: 14 amino acids. V was shortened by 5 bases and J by 6 bases, with 13 bases between the two germline ends. This CDR3 is CASSTRCIAGELFF. The CDR3, as DNA: TGTGCCAGCAGTACCCGTTGTATCGCCGGGGAGCTGTTTTTT.

The chain joins TRBV7-6 to TRBJ2-7; 7 bases fit TRBD2. The CDR3 length is 14 residues. After removal of 2 bases from V and 3 bases from J, the junction contained 4 bases not matched to a gene. Germline assignment: CDR1 SGHVS and CDR2 FNYEAQ. CDR3 protein: CASSLWEGGYEQYF. DNA of the CDR3: TGTGCCAGCAGCTTATGGGAGGGTGGCTACGAGCAGTACTTC.

The chain links TRBV4-1 to TRBJ2-5, with a weak D call TRBD2 (6 bases). The CDR3 is 14 amino acids. Germline values: CDR1 MGHRA, CDR2 YSYEKL. Trimming stripped 6 bases from V and 7 bases from J, with 18 bases between. The CDR3 bases are TGCGCCAGCAGGGGGCTAGCGCGTTTGGGGACCCAGTACTTC. Amino acids: CASRGLARLGTQYF.

Only a few counts were recorded for this clonotype. The rearrangement links TRBV20-1 to TRBJ1-3, with D possibly matching TRBD1 (6 bases). Germline V gene lookup returns CDR1 DFQATT and CDR2 SNEGSKA (reference sequence). The CDR3 spans 16 residues. V was clipped by 0 bases and J by 0 bases, with 12 bases between them. The CDR3 sequence: CSAREAGTPSGNTIYF. The CDR3 DNA reads as TGCAGTGCTAGAGAAGCCGGGACACCCTCTGGAAACACCATATATTTT.

The rearrangement links TRBV7-2 to TRBJ2-2, with D tentatively TRBD2 (5 bases). V shed 2 bases and J shed 6 bases, with 13 bases lying between them. The CDR3 is 15 amino acids. Germline V gives CDR1 SGHTA, CDR2 FQGNSA. The CDR3 region has the DNA TGTGCCAGCAGCTTAACTAGGAGTATGTCCGGGGAGCTGTTTTTT. This translates into CASSLTRSMSGELFF. The entire variable domain, with the rest obtained from reference TRBV7-2 and TRBJ2-2, is as follows: GAGVSQSPSNKVTEKGKDVELRCDPISGHTALYWYRQSLGQGLEFLIYFQGNSAPDKSGLPSDRFSAERTGGSVSTLTIQRTQQEDSAVYLCASSLTRSMSGELFFGEGSRLTVL.

V usage is TRBV24-1 and J usage is TRBJ2-1; 13 bases fit TRBD2. The CDR3 is 19 residues long. From germline, CDR1 is KGHDR and CDR2 SFDVKD. The ends lost 4 bases at V and 6 bases at J; junction bases unmatched: 14. CDR3 in amino acids: CATSDLVPTSGGPFNEQFF. The DNA of the CDR3 is TGTGCCACCAGTGACCTGGTTCCGACTAGCGGGGGGCCATTCAATGAGCAGTTCTTC.

The chain is built from TRBV20-1 and TRBJ2-3; 7 nucleotides line up with TRBD1. CDR1 and CDR2 (germline): DFQATT, SNEGSKA (reference sequence). V was pared by 6 bases and J by 5 bases, with 11 bases of the junction left unmatched. This CDR3 spans 14 amino acids. CDR3 sequence reads: CSATRRGREDTQYF. The CDR3 nucleotides read TGCAGTGCCACCCGTAGGGGGCGAGAAGATACGCAGTATTTT.